The rows below give T cell receptor beta chains drawn from one sample of a study of T cell repertoires in cytomegalovirus infection. For these TCRs, the target antigens are not known. TCRdb recomputed calls from the reads with MiXCR, one row per CDR3 protein. The sample includes about 110,000 distinct CDR3 sequences, under 45% seen only once; the top ten take about 74%. Sequencing was performed on CD8+ T cells from cultured PBMCs, taken from culture after CMV antigen stimulation. The receptors stem from a human donor in good health (CMV status not recorded). Some clones in this sample may be carry-over from other donors' samples. Each CDR3 is given with its conserved first and last residue. The order of the fields is V gene, clone size, J gene, D gene, CDR3 DNA, CDR3 protein. D genes are given only for firm matches. The listing skips clone size in some rows; elsewhere it reads once, few, many or a size class.

TRBV7-1	NA	TRBJ1-5	TRBD1	TGTGCCAGCAGCTCCCAGGGGGCCCGTCAGCCCCAGCATTTT	CASSSQGARQPQHF
TRBV7-9	NA	TRBJ2-3	NA	TGTGCCAGCAGCCCTATGCGGGATCTTTCCCCCACAGATACGCAGTATTTT	CASSPMRDLSPTDTQYF
TRBV7-9	few	TRBJ2-7	NA	TGTGCCAGCAGCATATCACAGGGCGACGAGCAGTACTTC	CASSISQGDEQYF
TRBV30	NA	TRBJ1-2	NA	TGTGCCTGGAGGGAGGGGTTCAGCTATGGCTACACCTTC	CAWREGFSYGYTF
TRBV11-2	NA	TRBJ2-1	NA	TGTGCCAGCAGCTCCCGACCCGGGGGCCCCGTCAGCTCCTACAATGAGCAGTTCTTC	CASSSRPGGPVSSYNEQFF
TRBV4-1	NA	TRBJ2-7	NA	TGCGCCAGCAGCTTCGACGGGAGCTCCTACGAGCAGTACTTC	CASSFDGSSYEQYF
TRBV7-3	NA	TRBJ2-7	TRBD1	TGTGCCAGCAGCCAAGATGGGACAGGAGAACCCTACGAGCAGTACTTC	CASSQDGTGEPYEQYF
TRBV9	NA	TRBJ1-5	NA	TGTGCCAGCAGCGTAGGTTATAGCAATCAGCCCCAGCATTTT	CASSVGYSNQPQHF
TRBV13	NA	TRBJ2-3	NA	TGTGCCAGCAGCTCCACTCCCCCTAGCAGGGTAGATACGCAGTATTTT	CASSSTPPSRVDTQYF
TRBV5-5	NA	TRBJ2-7	NA	TGTGCCAGCAGCTTGGCTGGTGGAGGGGCGAGCGAGCAGTACTTC	CASSLAGGGASEQYF
TRBV20-1	few	TRBJ1-1	TRBD1	TGCAGTGCTAGAGCCCGCCGGGACAGGGGATCAGAAGCTTTCTTT	CSARARRDRGSEAFF
TRBV7-9	NA	TRBJ2-3	NA	TGTGCCAGCATCAAGGACTCCACAGATACGCAGTATTTT	CASIKDSTDTQYF
TRBV30	NA	TRBJ1-5	NA	TGTGCCTGGAGTGTACGTACAGGCGCTGGCTATCAGCCCCAGCATTTT	CAWSVRTGAGYQPQHF
TRBV7-3	NA	TRBJ1-1	TRBD1	TGTGCCAGCAGCTCAGAGGGGGCCTCCACTGAAGCTTTCTTT	CASSSEGASTEAFF
TRBV2	NA	TRBJ1-4	NA	TGTGCCAGCAGTGAAGAAGCAGGGAGGCATGAAAAACTGTTTTTT	CASSEEAGRHEKLFF
TRBV5-6	NA	TRBJ2-3	NA	TGTGCCAGCAGCTTTGGGGCCTGGAGCACAGATACGCAGTATTTT	CASSFGAWSTDTQYF
TRBV7-6	many	TRBJ2-3	TRBD1	TGTGCCAGCAGCTTACGTCGGGACAGCCCTAGCACAGATACGCAGTATTTT	CASSLRRDSPSTDTQYF
TRBV6-5	NA	TRBJ2-7	NA	TGTGCCAGCAGTCGGATCTCGGGGTACTACGAGCAGTACTTC	CASSRISGYYEQYF
TRBV5-6	NA	TRBJ1-2	NA	TGTGCCAGCAGCTTAGATACGGGGGCATTAGGCTACACCTTC	CASSLDTGALGYTF
TRBV19	few	TRBJ1-2	NA	TGTGCCAGTAGAGGCCAGAGCTATGGCTACACCTTC	CASRGQSYGYTF
TRBV5-6	few	TRBJ2-2	NA	TGTGCCAGCAGCTTGGTTCAGAACACCGGGGAGCTGTTTTTT	CASSLVQNTGELFF
TRBV12-3/TRBV12-4	NA	TRBJ2-7	NA	TGTGCCAGCACCCCGGAGGTTGGGACACGCTCCTACGAGCAGTACTTC	CASTPEVGTRSYEQYF
TRBV29-1	NA	TRBJ1-4	NA	TGCAGCGTTATTAAGAACCTAGGAGATGAAAAACTGTTTTTT	CSVIKNLGDEKLFF